The entry below gives a single TCR beta chain sequence along with its context. Its antigen is not identified. Sample time point: baseline, week 1 (first vaccination visit). Regarding treatment: pre-vaccination baseline after standard-of-care therapy. Generated by immunoSEQ multiplex PCR, the TCRdb table keeps only in-frame clones and is missing some. The sample lists about 32,000 clones, over 75% occurring once. CDR3 length: 14 amino acids. V was clipped by 2 bases and J by 7 bases, with 12 bases between them. Per germline, CDR1 MNHNY and CDR2 SVGAGI (reference sequence). This sample is drawn from a study of a mutant IDH1 vaccine in newly diagnosed glioma. Study-wide background: Males made up 62.5% and females roughly 40% of treated patients, whose mean age was about 40 years. Regarding the study as a whole: Altogether, 80% to 95% of patients exhibited vaccine-induced immune responses.

The sequenced sample was PBMCs, obtained from a glioma patient treated with radiotherapy, temozolomide or both. The chain recombines TRBV6-6 with TRBJ1-3; no firm D call. The clonotype originates from a man aged 30 to 45 with glioma. In nucleotides, the CDR3 is TGTGCCAGCAGTTACGACGACAAAATCAACACCATATATTTT. Amino acid sequence: CASSYDDKINTIYF.